The source of this TCR beta chain is a study of response to subunit inactivated influenza vaccine. Via MiXCR, TCRdb re-called the RT-PCR reads, giving one row per CDR3 protein. This sample has approximately 300,000 distinct CDR3 sequences; 20% to 25% occur once, and the top ten carry 10%. A remark on this clonotype: The antigen is unknown.

Study-level points and caveats: The authors suggested that few new T cells are recruited per seasonal influenza vaccination.

This CDR3 is 15 amino acids long. V shed 5 bases and J 5 bases; nucleotides not matched to a gene: 6. CDR1 and CDR2 from the germline V gene are MNHEY and SMNVEV (reference sequence). This TCR was recovered from a man aged 50-75 years who received an inactivated influenza vaccine. This chain links TRBV27 with TRBJ1-5; 10 bases align to TRBD1. This material consisted of PBMCs from blood, taken around 22 months after vaccination. The CDR3 loop is CASSTRQGAHQPQHF. Written as DNA, the CDR3 is TGTGCCAGCAGTACCCGACAGGGGGCCCATCAGCCCCAGCATTTT.